A single TCR beta chain is shown here with its context. Original processing notes: Nucleated cell number was recorded as an estimate derived from reference gene primer amplification. Measured with immunoSEQ multiplex PCR; TCRdb has only the in-frame clones, and not every one. The V and J calls and the clone size are those of that table, but D and trimming were determined from the DNA. In the table there are about 360,000 clones, around nine tenths of which are singletons. The ends were cut back, 1 base at V and 5 bases at J, with 10 bases in the middle. This CDR3 spans 13 amino acids. Germline lookup yields CDR1 SGHRS and CDR2 YFSETQ. The data were obtained in a study of blood T cell repertoires in COVID-19. About the research overall: Samples representing acute and convalescent COVID-19 were sourced from the United States, Italy and Spain. Nucleic acid was either cDNA or gDNA, and it came from T cells, B-cell-depleted T cells, or PBMCs.

The Seattle patients, enrolled during active infection, were followed longitudinally. The sequenced sample consisted of peripheral blood. The TCR sequence derives from a woman aged 55 to 70 with COVID-19, enrolled during active disease. This sequence joins TRBV5-1 and TRBJ2-7; TRBD1 might be the D (5 bases). The CDR3 loop is CASSLRQGNEQYF. The DNA of the CDR3 is TGCGCCAGCAGCTTGAGGCAGGGAAACGAGCAGTACTTC.